This T cell receptor beta chain comes out of a study of OX40 agonist ivuxolimab in advanced cancers. Sequenced by immunoSEQ multiplex PCR; TCRdb stores in-frame clones only, minus some. The sample has 50,000 to 80,000 clones; about 90% are singletons. Germline V gene lookup returns CDR1 MDHEN and CDR2 SYDVKM. The CDR3 runs to 15 residues. V dropped 5 bases and J dropped 4 bases, with 17 bases sitting between them. The rearrangement joins TRBV28 to TRBJ1-2, with a possible D match to TRBD1 (6 bases). The sequence came from an adult with an advanced solid tumor such as melanoma, head and neck, liver or kidney cancer. This sample comprised CD4+ or CD8+ T cells sorted from blood, obtained in a trial of the OX40 agonist ivuxolimab. In nucleotides, the CDR3 is TGTGCCAGCAGTCCGCGTCGGGGGCTGCTCTATGGCTACACCTTC. This translates into CASSPRRGLLYGYTF.